This entry lists 24 T cell receptor beta chains sequenced from one sample in a study of cytomegalovirus exposure and HLA in healthy donors. The study ran its PCR with 60 Vbeta and 13 Jbeta primers. The data were produced by immunoSEQ multiplex PCR, yet TCRdb's version contains in-frame clones alone and is incomplete. The repertoire holds about 130,000 clones, with approximately 80% as singletons. Specimen: PBMCs. These receptors all come from a woman aged 40 to 50 in good health and CMV-seronegative.

The chain is built from TRBV19 and TRBJ1-1; 7 nucleotides match TRBD1. This CDR3 has 12 amino acids. The germline CDR1 and CDR2 sequences are LNHDA and SQIVND (reference sequence). The trim removed 10 bases at V and 11 bases at J, leaving 13 bases unmatched. CDR3 protein: CATGPDRIWAFF. The CDR3 coding sequence is TGTGCCACCGGTCCGGACAGGATATGGGCTTTCTTT.

The rearrangement uses TRBV4-1 and TRBJ1-3; TRBD1 agrees at 7 bases. The CDR3 has 16 amino acids. CDR1 is MGHRA, CDR2 YSYEKL, per germline. The J segment lost 6 bases and the V segment lost 1 base, leaving 9 bases of the junction unmatched. CDR3 coding DNA: TGCGCCAGCAGCCAAGTGACAGGGTCTCTCCCAAACACCATATATTTT. Its translation is CASSQVTGSLPNTIYF.

The chain has TRBV27 and TRBJ2-1; D is possibly TRBD2 (7 bases). Trimming left V 5 bases short and J 6 bases short, with 17 bases between. Germline V gene sequence: CDR1 MNHEY, CDR2 SMNVEV (reference sequence). This CDR3 is 15 amino acids long. The CDR3 spells CASSPGLGGSNEQFF. CDR3 nucleotides: TGTGCCAGCAGTCCCGGACTAGGGGGGAGCAATGAGCAGTTCTTC.

The chain uses TRBV4-2 and TRBJ2-1; 9 bases are a match to TRBD2. V lost 0 bases and J lost 7; bases outside the gene matches: 10. This CDR3 region has 17 residues. Germline CDR1 LGHNA, CDR2 YNFKEQ. The CDR3 DNA reads TGTGCCAGCAGCCAAGAAGTATTGGCGGGAGGGCCAAATGAGCAGTTCTTC. This encodes CASSQEVLAGGPNEQFF.

The rearrangement uses TRBV19 and TRBJ2-2; D unclear. The V gene lost 10 bases and the J gene lost 7 bases, with 10 bases spanning the gap. Germline V CDR1 and CDR2: LNHDA, SQIVND (reference sequence). The CDR3 sequence is 11 residues long. CDR3 residues: CANRVVGELFF. DNA of the CDR3: TGTGCCAATAGGGTAGTCGGGGAGCTGTTTTTT.

The chain combines TRBV18 with TRBJ1-1; 9 nucleotides line up with TRBD1. The ends lost 3 bases at V and 3 bases at J; junction bases unmatched: 5. The CDR3 is 15 residues long. Germline V gene data show CDR1 as KGHSH and CDR2 as LQKENI. Written as DNA, the CDR3 is TGTGCCAGCTCACCCGGACAGGGGCAGCACACTGAAGCTTTCTTT. Its translation is CASSPGQGQHTEAFF. Combining the CDR3 with reference TRBV18 and TRBJ1-1 gives the whole variable domain NAGVMQNPRHLVRRRGQEARLRCSPMKGHSHVYWYRQLPEEGLKFMVYLQKENIIDESGMPKERFSAEFPKEGPSILRIQQVVRGDSAAYFCASSPGQGQHTEAFFGQGTRLTVV.

This clone has only a few counts. The V gene is TRBV6-6, the J gene TRBJ1-1, with a possible D match to TRBD1 (5 bases). V was shortened by 0 bases and J by 4 bases, with 12 bases between the two germline ends. The germline V gene has CDR1 MNHNY and CDR2 SVGAGI (reference sequence). This CDR3 region has 15 residues. The CDR3 here is CASSYSRQGSTEAFF. As DNA, the CDR3 is TGTGCCAGCAGTTACTCGAGGCAGGGATCCACTGAAGCTTTCTTT.

V is TRBV7-6 and J is TRBJ2-2; the D gene is possibly TRBD1 (6 bases). The CDR3 covers 15 residues. V was shortened by 0 bases and J by 2 bases, with 7 bases between the two germline ends. Per germline, CDR1 SGHVS and CDR2 FNYEAQ. The CDR3 region is CASSLAGTNTGELFF. DNA of the CDR3: TGTGCCAGCAGCTTAGCGGGGACAAACACCGGGGAGCTGTTTTTT.

This clone was detected a few times. At the DNA level, this CDR3 is encoded by other sequences in the same sample as well. V gene TRBV7-3 combines with J gene TRBJ2-7; 9 bases fit TRBD1. The V gene end was trimmed by 5 bases and the J gene end by 3 bases; junction bases not matched to a gene: 2. The CDR3 has 13 residues. Germline CDR1 reads SGHTA; CDR2 reads FQGTGA. The CDR3: CASSPGQGYEQYF. The CDR3 DNA follows: TGTGCCAGCAGCCCGGGACAGGGCTACGAGCAGTACTTC.

The genes are TRBV7-9 and TRBJ2-5; TRBD2 agrees at 8 bases. The germline V gene encodes CDR1 SEHNR and CDR2 FQNEAQ (reference sequence). With V trimmed by 3 bases and J by 3 bases, 3 bases remained unmatched. This CDR3 contains 14 residues. The CDR3 nucleotides read TGTGCCAGCAGCTTGGCAGCGGGGGAAGAGACCCAGTACTTC. Translating gives CASSLAAGEETQYF.

The V and J genes are TRBV7-9 and TRBJ1-1; 10 bases map to TRBD1. The CDR3 spans 16 residues. Losses at the gene ends were 6 bases for V and 5 bases for J; bases not matched to a gene: 12. Germline V CDR1 and CDR2: SEHNR, FQNEAQ (reference sequence). CDR3 sequence (DNA): TGTGCCAGCAGTCGTAAAACCGGGACAGGGGAAACTGAAGCTTTCTTT. Its translation: CASSRKTGTGETEAFF.

Only one count was recorded for this clone. The chain combines TRBV7-9 with TRBJ1-5; D is ambiguous. V was shortened by 1 base and J by 4 bases, with 8 bases between the two germline ends. The CDR3 is 14 residues long. CDR1 and CDR2 (germline): SEHNR, FQNEAQ (reference sequence). CDR3 protein: CASSLGRNNQPQHF. DNA for the CDR3: TGTGCCAGCAGCTTAGGCAGGAATAATCAGCCCCAGCATTTT.

The rearrangement joins TRBV15 to TRBJ1-6; 7 nucleotides agree with TRBD1. The ends lost 0 bases at V and 6 bases at J; junction bases unmatched: 5. There are 16 residues in the CDR3. In germline, CDR1 is LNHNV, CDR2 YYDKDF (reference sequence). The CDR3 reads CATSRDRDSANSPLHF. The CDR3 region has the DNA TGTGCCACCAGCAGAGACCGGGACAGCGCTAATTCACCCCTCCACTTT.

This sequence joins TRBV18 and TRBJ2-1; D is possibly TRBD2 (7 bases). This CDR3 region has 15 residues. V lost 2 bases and J 5 bases, leaving 13 bases between the germline ends. CDR1 is KGHSH and CDR2 is LQKENI in the germline V gene. CDR3 loop: CASSPTGGHNNEQFF. In DNA form, the CDR3 reads TGTGCCAGCTCACCAACGGGGGGCCATAACAATGAGCAGTTCTTC.

V gene TRBV9 combines with J gene TRBJ2-5; 7 nucleotides match TRBD1. The CDR3 spans 14 residues. The V segment lost 6 bases and the J segment 1 base; nucleotides outside the gene matches: 6. The germline V gene has CDR1 SGDLS and CDR2 YYNGEE. Here the CDR3 reads CASTRDSIQETQYF. CDR3 nucleotides: TGTGCCAGCACTCGGGACAGCATCCAAGAGACCCAGTACTTC.

The rearrangement links TRBV9 to TRBJ2-2; tentatively, D is TRBD1 (6 bases). Germline assignment: CDR1 SGDLS and CDR2 YYNGEE. The CDR3 is 16 residues long. V lost 2 bases and J 5 bases, leaving 16 bases between the germline ends. The DNA for the CDR3 is TGTGCCAGCAGCGTCTCGGGCAGGGGCGGGACCGGGGAGCTGTTTTTT. This codes for CASSVSGRGGTGELFF. The variable domain in full, with the rest retrieved from reference TRBV9 and TRBJ2-2, is DSGVTQTPKHLITATGQRVTLRCSPRSGDLSVYWYQQSLDQGLQFLIQYYNGEERAKGNILERFSAQQFPDLHSELNLSSLELGDSALYFCASSVSGRGGTGELFFGEGSRLTVL.

CDR3 region: CASSPTGVRGNQPQHF. In DNA, the CDR3 is TGTGCCAGTAGTCCGACAGGGGTGAGAGGCAATCAGCCCCAGCATTTT. V gene TRBV19 combines with J gene TRBJ1-5; 8 nucleotides agree with TRBD1. Germline trimming cut 5 bases from V and 2 bases from J; bases unmatched to any gene: 8. CDR1 and CDR2 (germline): LNHDA, SQIVND (reference sequence). This CDR3 is built from 16 residues.

The gene calls are TRBV18 and TRBJ1-2; 8 bases are shared with TRBD1. This CDR3 is 15 amino acids long. From germline, CDR1 is KGHSH and CDR2 LQKENI. The V segment lost 1 base and the J segment 6 bases; nucleotides outside the gene matches: 7. The CDR3 DNA is TGTGCCAGCTCACCACAGGGACAGGACTTGAATGGCTACACCTTC. Its protein is CASSPQGQDLNGYTF.

V is TRBV29-1 and J is TRBJ1-5; D is possibly TRBD1 (6 bases). Germline-derived CDR1 and CDR2 are SQVTM and ANQGSEA. The CDR3 totals 13 residues. The germline V and J ends were trimmed by 6 bases and 2 bases, with 11 bases remaining between them. CDR3 bases: TGCAGCGTGAAGGGGGGGGGCAATCAGCCCCAGCATTTT. Amino acid sequence: CSVKGGGNQPQHF.

The genes are TRBV6-6 and TRBJ2-3; 9 bases map to TRBD2. CDR3 size: 16 residues. The V gene end was trimmed by 2 bases and the J gene end by 4 bases; junction bases not matched to a gene: 7. Germline-derived CDR1 and CDR2 are MNHNY and SVGAGI (reference sequence). The CDR3 nucleotides read TGTGCCAGCAGTTACGGCGGGAGGGCCGCGGCAGATACGCAGTATTTT. Its protein product is CASSYGGRAAADTQYF.

The chain combines TRBV6-5 with TRBJ2-1, with a weak D call TRBD1 (6 bases). The CDR3 covers 16 residues. In germline, CDR1 is MNHEY, CDR2 SVGAGI. Trimming pared 4 bases from V and 1 base from J, leaving 14 bases between. This CDR3 is CASSLEGVLSYNEQFF. Written as DNA, the CDR3 is TGTGCCAGCAGTTTAGAGGGGGTCTTGTCCTACAATGAGCAGTTCTTC.

The chain is built from TRBV6-5 and TRBJ2-5, with 13 bases matching TRBD2. Germline CDR1 reads MNHEY; CDR2 reads SVGAGI. This CDR3 is built from 15 residues. V trimming: 7 bases; J trimming: 0 bases; junction bases outside the gene matches: 2. The CDR3 DNA follows: TGTGCCAGCACCGGGACTAGCGGGGACCAAGAGACCCAGTACTTC. Protein: CASTGTSGDQETQYF.

Turning to this clone: Distinct nucleotide sequences in the sample also encode this CDR3. The chain combines TRBV10-3 with TRBJ2-7; 8 bases agree with TRBD1. V lost 3 bases to trimming and J lost 6 bases; unmatched junction nucleotides: 13. CDR3 length: 16 amino acids. CDR1 ENHRY and CDR2 SYGVKD come from the germline V gene. Written as DNA, the CDR3 is TGTGCCATCAGTGACTCCGGTGGACAGGGTCCCCTCGAGCAGTACTTC. This encodes CAISDSGGQGPLEQYF.

This clone showed up just once. This chain links TRBV2 with TRBJ2-1, with TRBD2 matching over 11 bases. The CDR3 loop spans 17 amino acids. Germline trimming cut 1 base from V and 4 bases from J; bases unmatched to any gene: 6. The germline V gene has CDR1 SNHLY and CDR2 FYNNEI. In DNA form, the CDR3 reads TGTGCCAGCAGTGAAGTTGGGGGACTAGCGGCTTACAATGAGCAGTTCTTC. Residues: CASSEVGGLAAYNEQFF.